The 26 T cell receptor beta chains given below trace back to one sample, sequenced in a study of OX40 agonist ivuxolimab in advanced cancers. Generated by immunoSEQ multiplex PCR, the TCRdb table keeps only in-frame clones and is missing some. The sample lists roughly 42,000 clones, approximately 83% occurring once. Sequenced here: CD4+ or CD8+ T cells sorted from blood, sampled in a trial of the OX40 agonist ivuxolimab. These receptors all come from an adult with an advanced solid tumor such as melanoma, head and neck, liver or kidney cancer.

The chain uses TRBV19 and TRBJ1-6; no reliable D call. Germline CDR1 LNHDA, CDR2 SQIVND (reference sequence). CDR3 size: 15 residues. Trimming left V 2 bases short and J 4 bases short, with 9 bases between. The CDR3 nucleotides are TGTGCCAGTAGTATATCGGACGGTTATAATTCACCCCTCCACTTT. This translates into CASSISDGYNSPLHF.

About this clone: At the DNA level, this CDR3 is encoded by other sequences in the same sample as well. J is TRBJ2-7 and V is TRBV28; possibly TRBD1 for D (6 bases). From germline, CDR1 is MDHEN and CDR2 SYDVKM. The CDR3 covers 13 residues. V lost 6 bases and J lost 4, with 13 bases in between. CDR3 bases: TGTGCCAGCAGCCCGAGTGGACAGTACGAGCAGTACTTC. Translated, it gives CASSPSGQYEQYF.

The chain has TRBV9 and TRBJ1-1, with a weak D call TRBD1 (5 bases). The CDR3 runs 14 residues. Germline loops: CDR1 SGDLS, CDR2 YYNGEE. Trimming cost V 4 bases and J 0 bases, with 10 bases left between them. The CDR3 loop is CASSQSGLNTEAFF. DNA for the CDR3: TGTGCCAGCAGCCAATCAGGGTTGAACACTGAAGCTTTCTTT.

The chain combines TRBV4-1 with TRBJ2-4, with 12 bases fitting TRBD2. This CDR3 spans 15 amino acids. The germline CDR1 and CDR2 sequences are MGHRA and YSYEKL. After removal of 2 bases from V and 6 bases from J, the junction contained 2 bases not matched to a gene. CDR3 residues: CASSQTTSGRNIQYF. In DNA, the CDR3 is TGCGCCAGCAGCCAAACGACTAGCGGGAGAAACATTCAGTACTTC.

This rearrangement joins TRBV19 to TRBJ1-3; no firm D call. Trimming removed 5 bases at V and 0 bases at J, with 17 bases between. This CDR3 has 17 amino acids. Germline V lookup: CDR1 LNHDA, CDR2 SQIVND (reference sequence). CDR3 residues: CASSYTAYSYSGNTIYF. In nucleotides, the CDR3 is TGTGCCAGTAGTTACACAGCCTATTCATACTCTGGAAACACCATATATTTT.

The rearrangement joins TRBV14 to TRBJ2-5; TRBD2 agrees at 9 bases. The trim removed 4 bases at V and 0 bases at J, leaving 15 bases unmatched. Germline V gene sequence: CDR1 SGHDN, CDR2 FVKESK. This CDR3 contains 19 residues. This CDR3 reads CASSLPYSFERGDQETQYF. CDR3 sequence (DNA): TGTGCCAGCAGCCTGCCTTATTCCTTTGAGCGGGGGGACCAAGAGACCCAGTACTTC.

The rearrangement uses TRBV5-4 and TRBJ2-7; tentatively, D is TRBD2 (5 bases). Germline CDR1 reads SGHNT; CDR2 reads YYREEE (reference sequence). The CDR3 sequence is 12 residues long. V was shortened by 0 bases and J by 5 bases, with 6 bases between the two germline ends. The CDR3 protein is CASSLDSDEQYF. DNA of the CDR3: TGTGCCAGCAGCTTGGATAGCGACGAGCAGTACTTC. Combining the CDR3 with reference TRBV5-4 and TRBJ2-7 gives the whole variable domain ETGVTQSPTHLIKTRGQQVTLRCSSQSGHNTVSWYQQALGQGPQFIFQYYREEENGRGNFPPRFSGLQFPNYSSELNVNALELDDSALYLCASSLDSDEQYFGPGTRLTVT.

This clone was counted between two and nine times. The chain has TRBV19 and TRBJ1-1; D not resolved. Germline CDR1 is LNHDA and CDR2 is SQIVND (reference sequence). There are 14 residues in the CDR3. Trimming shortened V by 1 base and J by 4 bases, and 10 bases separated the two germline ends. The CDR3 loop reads CASSIGVLVTEAFF. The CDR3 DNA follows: TGTGCCAGTAGTATAGGAGTTTTGGTCACTGAAGCTTTCTTT.

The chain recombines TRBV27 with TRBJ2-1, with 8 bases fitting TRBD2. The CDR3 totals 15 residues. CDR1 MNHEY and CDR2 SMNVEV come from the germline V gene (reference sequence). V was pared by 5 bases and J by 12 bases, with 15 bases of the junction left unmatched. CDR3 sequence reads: CASSPGTRSFKGQFF. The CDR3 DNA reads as TGTGCCAGCAGTCCCGGGACTAGGAGTTTTAAAGGGCAGTTCTTC.

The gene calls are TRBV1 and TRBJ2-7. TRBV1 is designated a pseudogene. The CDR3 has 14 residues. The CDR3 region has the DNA TGCACCAGCAGCGAAAAGGCCCTCTCCTACGAGCAGTACGTC. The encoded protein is CTSSEKALSYEQYV.

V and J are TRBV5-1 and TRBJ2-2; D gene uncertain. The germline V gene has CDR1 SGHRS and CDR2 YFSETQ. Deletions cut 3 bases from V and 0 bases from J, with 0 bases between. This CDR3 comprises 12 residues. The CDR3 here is CASSSNTGELFF. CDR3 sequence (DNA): TGCGCCAGCAGCTCGAACACCGGGGAGCTGTTTTTT.

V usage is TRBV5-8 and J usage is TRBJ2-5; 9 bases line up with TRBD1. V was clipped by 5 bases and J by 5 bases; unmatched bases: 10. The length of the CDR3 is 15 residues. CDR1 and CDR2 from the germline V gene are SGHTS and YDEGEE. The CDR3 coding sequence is TGTGCCAGCAGAGGACAGGGGAATGGTTGGGAGACCCAGTACTTC. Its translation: CASRGQGNGWETQYF.

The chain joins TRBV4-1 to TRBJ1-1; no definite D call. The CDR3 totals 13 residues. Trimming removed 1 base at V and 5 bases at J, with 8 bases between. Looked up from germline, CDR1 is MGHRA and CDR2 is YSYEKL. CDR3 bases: TGCGCCAGCAGCCAAGTAAGAGGTACTGAAGCTTTCTTT. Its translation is CASSQVRGTEAFF.

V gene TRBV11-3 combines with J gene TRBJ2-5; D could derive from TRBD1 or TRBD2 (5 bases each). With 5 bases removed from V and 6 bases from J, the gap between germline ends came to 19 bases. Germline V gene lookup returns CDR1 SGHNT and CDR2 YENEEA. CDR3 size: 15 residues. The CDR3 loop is CASSPTSGLGQTQYF. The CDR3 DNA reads TGTGCCAGCAGCCCCACATCAGGCCTGGGACAGACCCAGTACTTC.

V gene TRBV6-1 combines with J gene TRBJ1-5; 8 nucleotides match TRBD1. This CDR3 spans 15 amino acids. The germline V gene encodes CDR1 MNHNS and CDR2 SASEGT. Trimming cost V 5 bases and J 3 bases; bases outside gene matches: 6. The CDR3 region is CASSPTGALNQPQHF. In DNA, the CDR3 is TGTGCCAGCAGTCCGACAGGGGCGCTCAATCAGCCCCAGCATTTT.

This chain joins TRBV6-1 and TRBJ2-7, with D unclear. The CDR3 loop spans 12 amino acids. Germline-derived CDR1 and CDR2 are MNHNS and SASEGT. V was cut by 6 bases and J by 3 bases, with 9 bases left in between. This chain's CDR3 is CASSPWGYEQYF. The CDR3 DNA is TGTGCCAGCAGCCCTTGGGGCTACGAGCAGTACTTC.

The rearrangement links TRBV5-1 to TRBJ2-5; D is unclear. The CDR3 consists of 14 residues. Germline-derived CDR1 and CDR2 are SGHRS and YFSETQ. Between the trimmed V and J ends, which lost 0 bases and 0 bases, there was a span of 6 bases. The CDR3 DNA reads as TGCGCCAGCAGCTTGGCCCGGTACCAAGAGACCCAGTACTTC. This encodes CASSLARYQETQYF.

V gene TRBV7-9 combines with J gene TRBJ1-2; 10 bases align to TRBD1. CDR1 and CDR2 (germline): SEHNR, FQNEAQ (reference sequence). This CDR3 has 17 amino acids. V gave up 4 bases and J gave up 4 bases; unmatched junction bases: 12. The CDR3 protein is CASSSSWDRGFSYGYTF. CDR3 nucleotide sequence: TGTGCCAGCAGCTCCAGCTGGGACAGGGGTTTTTCCTATGGCTACACCTTC.

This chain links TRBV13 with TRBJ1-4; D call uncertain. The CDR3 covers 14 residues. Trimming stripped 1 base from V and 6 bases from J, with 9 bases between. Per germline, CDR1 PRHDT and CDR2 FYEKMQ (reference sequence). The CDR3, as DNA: TGTGCCAGCAGCTTAGAAGGGCACTATGAAAAACTGTTTTTT. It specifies CASSLEGHYEKLFF.

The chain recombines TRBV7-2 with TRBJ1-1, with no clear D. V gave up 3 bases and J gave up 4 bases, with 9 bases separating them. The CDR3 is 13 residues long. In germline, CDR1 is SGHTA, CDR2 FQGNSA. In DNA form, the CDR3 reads TGTGCCAGCAGCTTCACGAGGGCCACTGAAGCTTTCTTT. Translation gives CASSFTRATEAFF.

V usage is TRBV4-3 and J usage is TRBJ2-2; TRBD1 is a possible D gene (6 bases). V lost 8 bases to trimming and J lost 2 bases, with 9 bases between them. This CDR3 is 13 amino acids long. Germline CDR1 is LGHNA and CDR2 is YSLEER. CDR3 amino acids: CASGTTNTGELFF. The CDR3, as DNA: TGCGCCAGCGGGACAACAAACACCGGGGAGCTGTTTTTT.

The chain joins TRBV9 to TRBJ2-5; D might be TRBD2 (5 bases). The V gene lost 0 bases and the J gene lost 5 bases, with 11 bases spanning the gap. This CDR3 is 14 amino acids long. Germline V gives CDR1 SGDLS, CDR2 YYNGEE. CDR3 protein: CASSVGFGKETQYF. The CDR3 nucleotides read TGTGCCAGCAGCGTAGGGTTCGGGAAGGAGACCCAGTACTTC.

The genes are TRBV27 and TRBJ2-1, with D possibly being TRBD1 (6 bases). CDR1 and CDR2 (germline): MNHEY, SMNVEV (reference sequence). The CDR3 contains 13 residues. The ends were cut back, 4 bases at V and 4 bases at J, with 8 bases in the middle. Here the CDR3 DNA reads TGTGCCAGCAGTTGGGGGCCGTACAATGAGCAGTTCTTC. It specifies CASSWGPYNEQFF.

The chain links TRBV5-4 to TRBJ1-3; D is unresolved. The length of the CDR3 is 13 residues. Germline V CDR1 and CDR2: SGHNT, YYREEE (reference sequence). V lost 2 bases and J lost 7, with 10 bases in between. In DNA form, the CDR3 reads TGTGCCAGCAGCTTAGGACGAACGAACACCATATATTTT. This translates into CASSLGRTNTIYF.

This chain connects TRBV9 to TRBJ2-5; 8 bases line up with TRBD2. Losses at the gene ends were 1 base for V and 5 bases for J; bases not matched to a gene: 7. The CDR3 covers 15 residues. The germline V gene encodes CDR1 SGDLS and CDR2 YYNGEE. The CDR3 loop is CASSVPTGGAETQYF. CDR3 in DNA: TGTGCCAGCAGCGTACCAACGGGAGGGGCGGAGACCCAGTACTTC.

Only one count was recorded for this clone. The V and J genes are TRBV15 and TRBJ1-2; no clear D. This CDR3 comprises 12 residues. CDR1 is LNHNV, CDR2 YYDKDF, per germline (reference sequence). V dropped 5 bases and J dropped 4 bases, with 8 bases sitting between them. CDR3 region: CATSQFPYGYTF. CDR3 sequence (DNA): TGTGCCACCAGCCAGTTTCCCTATGGCTACACCTTC.